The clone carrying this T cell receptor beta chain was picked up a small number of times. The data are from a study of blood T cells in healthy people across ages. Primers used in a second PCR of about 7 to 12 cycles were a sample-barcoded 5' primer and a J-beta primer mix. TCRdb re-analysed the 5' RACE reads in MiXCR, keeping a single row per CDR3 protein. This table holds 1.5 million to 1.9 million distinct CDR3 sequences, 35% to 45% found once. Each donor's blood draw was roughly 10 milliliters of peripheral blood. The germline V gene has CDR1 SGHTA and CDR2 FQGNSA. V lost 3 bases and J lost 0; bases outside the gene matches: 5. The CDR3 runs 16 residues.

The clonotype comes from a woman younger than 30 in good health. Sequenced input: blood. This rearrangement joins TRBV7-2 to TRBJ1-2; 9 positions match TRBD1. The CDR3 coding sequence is TGTGCCAGCAGCTTGGTGGACAGGGGAGCTAACTATGGCTACACCTTC. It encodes CASSLVDRGANYGYTF.